Following are 18 T cell receptor beta chains from one sample sequenced in a study of T cell responses to AZD1222 COVID-19 vaccine (dated by TCRdb to about 2021). In light of the paper, this sample's time point label describes: baseline before first vaccination. The treatment or condition tag for this specimen amounts to: meningococcal conjugate vaccine given as trial control. Receptor amplification or capture employed the immunoSEQ multiplex PCR assay. TCRdb stores this immuneACCESS table with in-frame sequences only. Part of the clones is absent; in the studies checked, under half of the shortfall reflects unresolved V genes, and no reason is known for the rest. For this sample the table gives tens of thousands of clones, of which about 85% were detected only once. The top ten hold roughly 19% of the sample. The source was peripheral blood, collected on day 0 of MenACWY control vaccination. The receptors originated from an adult in good health.

In its sample, this clone was seen a few times. The rearrangement joins TRBV28 to TRBJ2-7; TRBD2 matches at 15 bases. V shed 4 bases, J shed 7 bases, and the junction held 5 bases outside the gene matches. Germline V gene data show CDR1 as MDHEN and CDR2 as SYDVKM. This CDR3 spans 15 amino acids. The CDR3 nucleotides are TGTGCCAGCAGTTGGACTAGCGGGAGGGCCTGGGAGCAGTACTTC. Translated, it gives CASSWTSGRAWEQYF.

In its sample, this clone is medium-sized. The chain links TRBV3-1 (or the pseudogene TRBV3-2) to TRBJ2-5; 8 bases match TRBD1. V dropped 2 bases and J dropped 3; count of bases not matched to a gene: 8. Per germline, CDR1 LGHDT and CDR2 YNNKEL (reference sequence). The CDR3 is 16 amino acids. CDR3 region: CASSQTGQGWEETQYF. The DNA of the CDR3 is TGTGCCAGCAGCCAAACAGGACAGGGATGGGAAGAGACCCAGTACTTC.

V and J are TRBV6-5 and TRBJ1-2; 8 bases fit TRBD1. CDR1 is MNHEY, CDR2 SVGAGI, per germline. The CDR3 contains 12 residues. V was clipped by 7 bases and J by 4 bases; unmatched bases: 2. The CDR3 reads CASIGQGYGYTF. DNA for the CDR3: TGTGCCAGCATTGGACAGGGCTATGGCTACACCTTC.

This chain links TRBV5-4 with TRBJ1-2, with 7 bases that match TRBD1. V lost 5 bases and J lost 4; bases outside the gene matches: 11. The CDR3 is 15 residues long. The germline V gene has CDR1 SGHNT and CDR2 YYREEE (reference sequence). In nucleotides, the CDR3 is TGTGCCAGCAGGCAGACAGGGATGGAAATCTATGGCTACACCTTC. It encodes CASRQTGMEIYGYTF.

The J gene is TRBJ1-1, the V gene TRBV27, with D possibly being TRBD1 (6 bases). Germline V gives CDR1 MNHEY, CDR2 SMNVEV (reference sequence). This CDR3 contains 14 residues. V lost 6 bases and J 5 bases, leaving 16 bases between the germline ends. The CDR3 DNA follows: TGTGCCAGCAGGGAACAGGGATTGGGGACTGAAGCTTTCTTT. It encodes CASREQGLGTEAFF.

The V and J genes are TRBV28 and TRBJ1-1; weak D call: TRBD1 (5 bases). The germline V gene encodes CDR1 MDHEN and CDR2 SYDVKM. V was clipped by 3 bases and J by 0 bases, with 17 bases between them. The CDR3 totals 17 residues. CDR3 nucleotide sequence: TGTGCCAGCAGTTTTGGTATAGGGGTTGGAATGAACACTGAAGCTTTCTTT. Protein product: CASSFGIGVGMNTEAFF.

This chain connects TRBV7-2 to TRBJ2-3; 9 bases match TRBD2. Germline-derived CDR1 and CDR2 are SGHTA and FQGNSA. V lost 5 bases to trimming and J lost 0 bases; unmatched junction nucleotides: 3. CDR3 size: 15 residues. CDR3 residues: CASSITSGSTDTQYF. The CDR3 DNA reads as TGTGCCAGCAGCATAACTAGCGGGAGCACAGATACGCAGTATTTT.

In this sample, this clone turned up once. This chain links TRBV7-9 with TRBJ2-7, with 10 bases matching TRBD2. V lost 4 bases and J lost 0; bases outside the gene matches: 3. CDR1 is SEHNR, CDR2 FQNEAQ, per germline (reference sequence). CDR3 length: 15 amino acids. The DNA of the CDR3 is TGTGCCAGCAGCTATCTAGCGGGAGACTCCTACGAGCAGTACTTC. This gives the protein CASSYLAGDSYEQYF.

V is TRBV4-2 and J is TRBJ2-2; a possible D gene is TRBD1 (5 bases). Germline loops: CDR1 LGHNA, CDR2 YNFKEQ. Trimming removed 1 base from V and 2 bases from J, with 8 bases in between. This CDR3 region has 15 residues. CDR3 nucleotides: TGTGCCAGCAGCCAAGGGACAACCAACACCGGGGAGCTGTTTTTT. This gives the protein CASSQGTTNTGELFF.

V gene TRBV2 combines with J gene TRBJ1-5, with D tentatively TRBD1 (5 bases). The length of the CDR3 is 14 residues. V was trimmed by 6 bases and J by 0 bases, leaving 9 bases between them. Germline lookup yields CDR1 SNHLY and CDR2 FYNNEI. The CDR3 is CASRADSSNQPQHF. The CDR3, as DNA: TGTGCCAGCAGGGCCGACAGTAGCAATCAGCCCCAGCATTTT.

V usage is TRBV18 and J usage is TRBJ1-2, with D unresolved. The CDR3 is 14 residues long. The germline CDR1 and CDR2 sequences are KGHSH and LQKENI. V lost 6 bases and J 8 bases, leaving 19 bases between the germline ends. In DNA form, the CDR3 reads TGTGCCAGCTCGCGAATCCGGATCTCTACGGGCTACACCTTC. This translates into CASSRIRISTGYTF.

CDR3 in DNA: TGTGCCAGCAGCCAGGGTGGTGGGGGTGAAAAACTGTTTTTT. Translated, it gives CASSQGGGGEKLFF. The rearrangement uses TRBV3-1 (or the pseudogene TRBV3-2) and TRBJ1-4, with a tentative D call TRBD1 (5 bases). Trimming shortened V by 3 bases and J by 7 bases, and 12 bases separated the two germline ends. The germline V gene has CDR1 LGHDT and CDR2 YNNKEL (reference sequence). CDR3 size: 14 residues.

J is TRBJ2-7 and V is TRBV19; the D gene is possibly TRBD1 (6 bases). CDR3 length: 12 amino acids. Between the trimmed V and J ends, which lost 5 bases and 4 bases, there was a span of 9 bases. Germline values: CDR1 LNHDA, CDR2 SQIVND (reference sequence). CDR3 coding DNA: TGTGCCAGTAGTCGGACAGAGTACGAGCAGTACTTC. This gives the protein CASSRTEYEQYF. The full variable domain, in which reference TRBV19 and TRBJ2-7 provide the parts outside the CDR3, is DGGITQSPKYLFRKEGQNVTLSCEQNLNHDAMYWYRQDPGQGLRLIYYSQIVNDFQKGDIAEGYSVSREKKESFPLTVTSAQKNPTAFYLCASSRTEYEQYFGPGTRLTVT.

The chain employs TRBV28 and TRBJ1-2; D may be TRBD1 (6 bases). The germline V gene has CDR1 MDHEN and CDR2 SYDVKM. Between the trimmed V and J ends, which lost 6 bases and 4 bases, there was a span of 18 bases. This CDR3 region has 15 residues. The CDR3: CASSGRTVRAYGYTF. Here the CDR3 DNA reads TGTGCCAGCAGCGGAAGGACAGTTAGGGCCTATGGCTACACCTTC.

The table lists this clone with a count of one. CDR3 nucleotide sequence: TGTGCCAGCAGCTCGAACAGGGGGAACACTGAAGCTTTCTTT. It specifies CASSSNRGNTEAFF. V gene TRBV9 combines with J gene TRBJ1-1, with 7 bases lining up with TRBD1. The CDR3 runs to 14 residues. V gave up 4 bases and J gave up 1 base; unmatched junction bases: 4. Germline values: CDR1 SGDLS, CDR2 YYNGEE.

Concerning this clone: Other nucleotide sequences from this sample produce the same CDR3. J is TRBJ2-5 and V is TRBV6-2 or TRBV6-3, with D uncertain. CDR1 is MNHEY, CDR2 SVGEGT, per germline. The CDR3 totals 12 residues. V shed 0 bases and J shed 5 bases, with 4 bases lying between them. CDR3 DNA: TGTGCCAGCAGTTACTCGCGGGAGACCCAGTACTTC. It is translated as CASSYSRETQYF.

This chain uses TRBV11-2 with TRBJ2-1, with D hard to call. Trimming took off 2 bases at V and 2 bases at J, with 13 bases between the two ends. Germline CDR1 SGHAT, CDR2 FQNNGV. The CDR3 covers 16 residues. The CDR3 loop is CASSLRDGLTYNEQFF. The CDR3 DNA reads as TGTGCCAGCAGCTTACGTGACGGCCTTACCTACAATGAGCAGTTCTTC.

In DNA, the CDR3 is TGTGCCAGCAGCCTAGGGCCCCAAGGGGAGCAGTACTTC. Its translation is CASSLGPQGEQYF. This chain uses TRBV6-4 with TRBJ2-7; no definite D call. There are 13 residues in the CDR3. Germline CDR1 reads MRHNA; CDR2 reads SNTAGT. V shed 6 bases and J shed 7 bases, with 16 bases lying between them.